This TCR beta chain was recovered during a study of blood T cell repertoires in COVID-19 (dated by TCRdb to about 2020). Looking at the study overall: The collaborator samples originated in the United States, Italy and Spain and spanned the acute and convalescent phases of COVID-19. The dataset comprised deeply sampled blood TCRbeta repertoires from subjects exposed to, actively infected with, or recovered from COVID-19. The repertoires were made available in a free public database intended to serve as a resource for research on the immune response to SARS-CoV-2. Samples came from the ongoing ImmuneRACE study (first 160 participants) plus 1,254 subjects from 6 global collaborators. The prospective study material was composed of cDNA or gDNA derived from T cells, B-cell-depleted T cells, or PBMCs. The sample metadata nearly always contained a de-identified subject ID, COVID-19 status, age in years and sex. HLA class I and class II types, where available, came from metadata supplied by the sample provider rather than from assay-based typing. The full study reports these points: Clinical and demographic metadata were provided uncurated, with the amount varying by source and participant.

Whole blood was collected in K2EDTA tubes by collaborating institutions according to the institutions' own protocols. For TCRbeta analysis, collaborators shipped samples as frozen whole blood, isolated PBMCs, or DNA extracted from either of those sample types. The germline V gene sets CDR1 to KGHSH and CDR2 to LQKENI. V sheds 4 bases and J sheds 14 bases, leaving 26 bases between their ends. The CDR3 contains 15 residues, cysteine and phenylalanine counted. Of the read, only the CDR3 DNA is kept; its 45 bases are in frame from base 1. The immunoSEQ Assay, a bias-controlled multiplex PCR, was used to amplify TCRbeta CDR3 regions from genomic DNA. As for the authors' bioinformatics: Nucleated cell counts per sample were estimated from amplification of reference gene primers within the assay. To quantify the absolute abundance of each unique TCRbeta CDR3 rearrangement, sequence reads were collapsed and filtered. Productive Simpson clonality was computed per sample as the square root of Simpson's diversity index over productive rearrangements. In TCRdb, the immuneACCESS table is reduced to in-frame sequences with V and J assigned. These tables do not hold every clone; where another copy was compared, an unresolved V gene accounts for under half, and the others remain unexplained. Clonal size and the V and J genes are those of that table, whereas D and trimming came from the DNA. The sample contains 100,000 to 150,000 clones, 70% to 90% of them found a single time. The ten largest clones add up to 3.5% to 4.5% of the sample.

Details on this clone: The antigen this receptor binds is unknown. No base-level quality is on record; no much larger clone is a single base apart.

Sequencing was performed on peripheral blood. The chain was built from TRBV18 and TRBJ1-2; D gene: possibly TRBD1, on 5 matching bases. The TCR comes from a woman in her sixties with acute or convalescent COVID-19. Here is the DNA: TGTGCCAGCTCACTAGGGCCCGGAGCCCCGGGGACTGCAACCTTC. Its translation reads: CASSLGPGAPGTATF. The variable domain in full, with residues beyond the CDR3 obtained from the reference TRBV18 and TRBJ1-2 genes, is NAGVMQNPRHLVRRRGQEARLRCSPMKGHSHVYWYRQLPEEGLKFMVYLQKENIIDESGMPKERFSAEFPKEGPSILRIQQVVRGDSAAYFCASSLGPGAPGTATFGSGTRLTVV.